Each of the 20 T cell receptor beta chains below was sequenced from the same sample in a study of T cells in Graves' hyperthyroidism and ophthalmopathy. The source material, RNA transcripts, was used to amplify TCR beta CDR3 regions. RT-PCR in the first round (using the HTBI primer set) targeted the TCR CDR3. TCRdb reanalysed the multiplex PCR reads using MiXCR and keeps one entry per CDR3 protein. This sample has about 350,000 distinct CDR3 sequences; more than 11% occur once, and the top ten carry around 23%. Material for sequencing was blood. The origin of the receptors is a woman aged 25 to 39 with Graves' hyperthyroidism.

This clonotype occurred many times. This sequence joins TRBV19 and TRBJ2-5; D call uncertain. V was clipped by 7 bases and J by 2 bases, with 14 bases between them. The CDR3 loop spans 14 amino acids. In germline, CDR1 is LNHDA, CDR2 SQIVND (reference sequence). In DNA, the CDR3 is TGTGCCAGTACCCATGGGCTACTACAAGAGACCCAGTACTTC. Translation: CASTHGLLQETQYF.

This clonotype was counted at least ten times. The J gene is TRBJ2-7, the V gene TRBV7-9; D unclear. Trimming stripped 1 base from V and 1 base from J, with 8 bases between. The germline V gene encodes CDR1 SEHNR and CDR2 FQNEAQ (reference sequence). The CDR3 is 14 amino acids. The CDR3 DNA reads TGTGCCAGCAGCTTAGGACGGCTGTCCTACGAGCAGTACTTC. Translation: CASSLGRLSYEQYF.

This clonotype was recorded many times. The genes are TRBV7-2 and TRBJ2-1; no reliable D call. The ends were cut back, 4 bases at V and 10 bases at J, with 17 bases in the middle. Germline V gene lookup returns CDR1 SGHTA and CDR2 FQGNSA. The CDR3 loop spans 14 amino acids. CDR3 bases: TGTGCCAGCAGCTCCCCTAAGGAGTACCGCGAGCAGTTCTTC. Translating it yields CASSSPKEYREQFF.

This clonotype came up many times. This sequence joins TRBV9 and TRBJ2-1, with 12 bases lining up with TRBD2. The CDR3 runs 19 residues. Germline V gene data show CDR1 as SGDLS and CDR2 as YYNGEE. The junction had 9 bases not matched to a gene; V was cut back by 0 bases and J by 2 bases. The CDR3 loop is CASSVAGLAGQAAYNEQFF. CDR3 bases: TGTGCCAGCAGCGTAGCGGGACTAGCGGGCCAAGCGGCCTACAATGAGCAGTTCTTC.

This clonotype was observed at least ten times. The rearrangement uses TRBV20-1 and TRBJ2-7; no clear D gene. Germline CDR1 reads DFQATT; CDR2 reads SNEGSKA (reference sequence). The CDR3 runs 15 residues. V was cut by 3 bases and J by 2 bases, with 17 bases left in between. CDR3 in amino acids: CSARPPAGTTYEQYF. CDR3 nucleotides: TGCAGTGCTAGGCCCCCGGCAGGCACAACCTACGAGCAGTACTTC.

This sequence joins TRBV19 and TRBJ2-4; no clear D gene. V was pared by 7 bases and J by 6 bases, with 19 bases between. There are 15 residues in the CDR3. Germline values: CDR1 LNHDA, CDR2 SQIVND (reference sequence). The CDR3 coding sequence is TGTGCCAGTACCCCGAATGAGTTTAGTAGAAACATTCAGTACTTC. Residues: CASTPNEFSRNIQYF.

This rearrangement joins TRBV5-1 to TRBJ2-2; possible D gene TRBD1, 6 bases. CDR1 SGHRS and CDR2 YFSETQ come from the germline V gene. This CDR3 contains 16 residues. With 4 bases removed from V and 4 bases from J, the gap between germline ends came to 17 bases. CDR3 coding DNA: TGCGCCAGCAGCCCGCGACAGGCCTCGAGCACCGGGGAGCTGTTTTTT. This codes for CASSPRQASSTGELFF.

This clonotype was detected many times. This chain links TRBV7-2 with TRBJ2-3, with D possibly matching TRBD1 (6 bases). There are 13 residues in the CDR3. V was shortened by 5 bases and J by 5 bases, with 11 bases between the two germline ends. The germline V gene has CDR1 SGHTA and CDR2 FQGNSA. The CDR3 bases are TGTGCCAGCAGCCTCGGGACAAAAGATACGCAGTATTTT. Its translation: CASSLGTKDTQYF.

V and J are TRBV5-1 and TRBJ2-7, with unresolved D. V gave up 4 bases and J gave up 9 bases, with 14 bases separating them. This CDR3 comprises 12 residues. The germline V gene encodes CDR1 SGHRS and CDR2 YFSETQ. CDR3 sequence: CASSTYTRRQYF. The CDR3 nucleotides read TGCGCCAGCAGCACCTACACCCGGCGGCAGTACTTC.

The genes are TRBV9 and TRBJ2-1; 8 positions match TRBD2. This CDR3 has 14 residues. V shed 0 bases, J shed 8 bases, and the junction held 4 bases outside the gene matches. CDR1 and CDR2 from the germline V gene are SGDLS and YYNGEE. The CDR3 reads CASSVAGGFDEQFF. The CDR3, as DNA: TGTGCCAGCAGCGTAGCGGGAGGGTTCGATGAGCAGTTCTTC.

This clonotype was seen many times. Here the CDR3 DNA reads TGTGCCAGCAAGCGGTCTTACACCGGGGAGCTGTTTTTT. Its protein is CASKRSYTGELFF. The chain employs TRBV2 and TRBJ2-2, with D possibly matching TRBD2 (5 bases). This CDR3 contains 13 residues. CDR1 SNHLY and CDR2 FYNNEI come from the germline V gene. Trimming stripped 7 bases from V and 3 bases from J, with 9 bases between.

This clonotype was counted at least ten times. The chain couples TRBV13 to TRBJ2-1, with TRBD2 matching 8 bases. J was trimmed by 8 bases and V by 4 bases; bases with no gene match: 16. Germline V CDR1 and CDR2: PRHDT, FYEKMQ (reference sequence). This CDR3 has 17 amino acids. The CDR3 coding sequence is TGTGCCAGCAGCTCGGCCCGGGACTTGGGGCGGGGGGATGAGCAGTTCTTC. Translating gives CASSSARDLGRGDEQFF.

The chain joins TRBV3-1 to TRBJ1-1; D not certain. V was pared by 5 bases and J by 4 bases, with 11 bases between. Germline-derived CDR1 and CDR2 are LGHDT and YNNKEL (reference sequence). CDR3 length equals 13 residues. The DNA for the CDR3 is TGTGCCAGCAGCGAGGGCGGGTTCACTGAAGCTTTCTTT. Residues: CASSEGGFTEAFF.

Ten or more counts support this clonotype. The chain combines TRBV24-1 with TRBJ1-2; TRBD1 is a possible D gene (5 bases). Germline V gene sequence: CDR1 KGHDR, CDR2 SFDVKD. Trimming cost V 4 bases and J 3 bases, with 14 bases left between them. CDR3 length equals 15 residues. CDR3 DNA: TGTGCCACCAGTGACTATTCAGGGTCGGACTATGGCTACACCTTC. Translating gives CATSDYSGSDYGYTF.

The V and J genes are TRBV5-1 and TRBJ2-1; D might be TRBD1 (6 bases). V was trimmed by 0 bases and J by 1 base, leaving 8 bases between them. This CDR3 has 15 residues. Germline CDR1 and CDR2: SGHRS and YFSETQ. The CDR3 spells CASSLGGTSYNEQFF. CDR3 coding DNA: TGCGCCAGCAGCTTGGGGGGGACATCCTACAATGAGCAGTTCTTC.

There are many counts of this clonotype. The chain uses TRBV2 and TRBJ2-3; either TRBD1 or TRBD2 may fit D (5 bases each). CDR1 SNHLY and CDR2 FYNNEI come from the germline V gene. The CDR3 extends over 14 amino acids. V gave up 2 bases and J gave up 6 bases, with 12 bases separating them. CDR3 nucleotides: TGTGCCAGCAGTGAATTCAGGGAGTGGGATACGCAGTATTTT. Protein product: CASSEFREWDTQYF.

This clonotype was counted ten times or more. The genes are TRBV27 and TRBJ1-2, with TRBD1 identical over 7 bases. The CDR3 consists of 15 residues. Germline CDR1 and CDR2: MNHEY and SMNVEV (reference sequence). Unmatched junction bases numbered 14, after V lost 3 bases and J lost 10 bases. The CDR3 spells CASSFAGNRGYDYTF. CDR3 in DNA: TGTGCCAGCAGTTTCGCCGGGAACAGGGGCTACGACTACACCTTC.

This clonotype was seen a handful of times. V usage is TRBV27 and J usage is TRBJ2-2; TRBD1 aligns across 8 bases. Losses at the gene ends were 0 bases for V and 7 bases for J; bases not matched to a gene: 7. The germline V gene has CDR1 MNHEY and CDR2 SMNVEV (reference sequence). This CDR3 is built from 16 residues. In DNA form, the CDR3 reads TGTGCCAGCAGTTTATCGTACAGGGGGACCCGCGGGGAGCTGTTTTTT. Its translation: CASSLSYRGTRGELFF.

This clonotype was observed at least ten times. The rearrangement uses TRBV28 and TRBJ2-1; 8 positions match TRBD1. The V segment lost 3 bases and the J segment 0 bases; nucleotides outside the gene matches: 4. Germline values: CDR1 MDHEN, CDR2 SYDVKM. The length of the CDR3 is 16 residues. The CDR3 nucleotides are TGTGCCAGCAGTTTCCTCCAGGGGGCCTCCTACAATGAGCAGTTCTTC. The encoded protein is CASSFLQGASYNEQFF. The complete variable domain, with remaining parts taken from reference TRBV28 and TRBJ2-1, reads DVKVTQSSRYLVKRTGEKVFLECVQDMDHENMFWYRQDPGLGLRLIYFSYDVKMKEKGDIPEGYSVSREKKERFSLILESASTNQTSMYLCASSFLQGASYNEQFFGPGTRLTVL.

This clonotype was picked up a small number of times. The chain links TRBV6-1 to TRBJ2-3; no clear D gene. The germline V gene encodes CDR1 MNHNS and CDR2 SASEGT. The CDR3 totals 15 residues. V dropped 2 bases and J dropped 3 bases, with 12 bases sitting between them. The CDR3 reads CASSETVGPTDTQYF. Written as DNA, the CDR3 is TGTGCCAGCAGTGAAACTGTCGGCCCGACAGATACGCAGTATTTT.